This is a list of T cell receptor beta chains from one sample in a study of OX40 agonist ivuxolimab in advanced cancers. Clones were read by immunoSEQ multiplex PCR, and TCRdb kept only the in-frame ones, dropping some. The table lists tens of thousands of clones, approximately 84% of them singletons. The sequencing used CD4+ or CD8+ T cells sorted from blood, collected in a trial of the OX40 agonist ivuxolimab. The receptors shown here come from an adult with an advanced solid tumor such as melanoma, head and neck, liver or kidney cancer. The CDR3 runs from the conserved cysteine through the conserved F or W. Each record gives: J gene, V gene, CDR3 protein.

J: TRBJ2-2; V: TRBV6-1; CDR3: CASSDGEPTGELFF
J: TRBJ2-7; V: TRBV6-6; CDR3: CASSYFDRTYEQYF
J: TRBJ2-2; V: TRBV4-1; CDR3: CASSPHQNTGELFF
J: TRBJ2-7; V: TRBV2; CDR3: CASRPGQDYEQYF
J: TRBJ1-2; V: TRBV12-5; CDR3: CASGLLRTPYGYTF
J: TRBJ2-1; V: TRBV9; CDR3: CASSGYNEQFF
J: TRBJ2-7; V: TRBV25-1; CDR3: CASFLAGEQYF
J: TRBJ2-5; V: TRBV2; CDR3: CASSEADLLQETQYF
J: TRBJ1-6; V: TRBV19; CDR3: CASSEDRPARSPLHF
J: TRBJ2-7; V: TRBV11-2; CDR3: CASSLVGVTYEQYF
J: TRBJ1-4; V: TRBV4-1; CDR3: CAVNREGEKLFF
J: TRBJ2-7; V: TRBV10-3; CDR3: CAISQGALEQYF
J: TRBJ2-3; V: TRBV5-1; CDR3: CASSLLGTSGLTDTQYF
J: TRBJ2-1; V: TRBV19; CDR3: CASSIDRRNNEQFF
J: TRBJ1-2; V: TRBV19; CDR3: CASSIPPGEGYGYTF
J: TRBJ1-2; V: TRBV6-5; CDR3: CASSAIGVHGYTF
J: TRBJ1-5; V: TRBV2; CDR3: CASSPASLGSNQPQHF
J: TRBJ2-3; V: TRBV6-1; CDR3: CASSETLAGGGDTQYF
J: TRBJ1-4; V: TRBV27; CDR3: CASRDRDSLYSNEKLFF
J: TRBJ1-1; V: TRBV2; CDR3: CASSEGTEAFF
J: TRBJ2-5; V: TRBV19; CDR3: CASSIAGLYQETQYF
J: TRBJ1-1; V: TRBV4-3; CDR3: CASSQLRGTEAFF
J: TRBJ2-6; V: TRBV27; CDR3: CASSQGAGANVLTF
J: TRBJ2-7; V: TRBV27; CDR3: CASTLGGPGEEQYF
J: TRBJ1-6; V: TRBV5-1; CDR3: CASSLGTLNSPLHF
J: TRBJ2-2; V: TRBV7-9; CDR3: CASSPTGITGELFF
J: TRBJ2-7; V: TRBV4-1; CDR3: CASSQPGQYPYEQYF
J: TRBJ2-7; V: TRBV9; CDR3: CASSPGHHFSYEQYF
J: TRBJ1-5; V: TRBV19; CDR3: CASSITSLSDQPQHF
J: TRBJ2-3; V: TRBV9; CDR3: CASSVGRGSTDTQYF
J: TRBJ1-4; V: TRBV10-2; CDR3: CASSANRVVRTNEKLFF
J: TRBJ2-3; V: TRBV4-2; CDR3: CASSQDVGDTQYF
J: TRBJ2-7; V: TRBV2; CDR3: CASSLRYTRSSYEQYF
J: TRBJ1-2; V: TRBV7-9; CDR3: CASSLDLQSVDYGYTF
J: TRBJ1-2; V: TRBV28; CDR3: CASSSTVGYTF
J: TRBJ1-5; V: TRBV7-9; CDR3: CASSPTGNQPQHF
J: TRBJ2-7; V: TRBV7-9; CDR3: CASSQGQGASYF
J: TRBJ2-7; V: TRBV19; CDR3: CASSMASGGFYEQYF
J: TRBJ1-5; V: TRBV28; CDR3: CASSLRGVGNQPQHF